This TCR beta chain was obtained from a study of blood T cell repertoires in COVID-19. This clone was counted once. V lost 5 bases, J lost 6 bases, and 17 bases lay in between. Germline loops: CDR1 SEHNR, CDR2 FQNEAQ (reference sequence). The CDR3 runs 16 residues. Libraries were prepared by immunoSEQ multiplex PCR; TCRdb keeps only in-frame clonotypes and omits some of them. The top ten hold 8.8% of the sample, which has over 250,000 clones, 80% to 90% seen once. This sequence joins TRBV7-9 and TRBJ1-6, with a tentative D call TRBD1 (5 bases). Sequenced sample: PBMCs or T cells enriched from blood (not recorded which). The clonotype originates from a man aged 35 to 55 who had recovered from COVID-19. CDR3 DNA: TGTGCCAGCAGCGATAACACAGGACTAACTAATTCACCCCTCCACTTT. This encodes CASSDNTGLTNSPLHF.